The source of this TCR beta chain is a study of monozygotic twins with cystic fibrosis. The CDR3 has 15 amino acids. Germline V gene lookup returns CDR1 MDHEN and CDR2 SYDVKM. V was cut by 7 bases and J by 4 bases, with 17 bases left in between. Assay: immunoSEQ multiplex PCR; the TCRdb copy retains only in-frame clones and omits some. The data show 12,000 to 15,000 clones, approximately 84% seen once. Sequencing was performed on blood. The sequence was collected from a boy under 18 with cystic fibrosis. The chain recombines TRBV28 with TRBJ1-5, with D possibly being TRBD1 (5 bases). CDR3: CASTTPGAVNQPQHF. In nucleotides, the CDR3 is TGTGCCAGCACCACCCCCGGGGCGGTGAATCAGCCCCAGCATTTT.